The 32 T cell receptor beta chains below were found in one sample sequenced in a study of T cell clonality in common variable immunodeficiency. This table comes from immunoSEQ multiplex PCR, and its TCRdb copy is limited to in-frame clones, with some not included. Altogether tens of thousands of clones were found in the sample, and no singletons occur. Their cognate antigens are unknown. Findings and limits, study-wide: Common variable immunodeficiency TCR beta sequences reportedly had fewer deletions and N-nucleotide insertions.

Material for sequencing was peripheral blood mononuclear cells. These receptors were collected from a human donor with common variable immunodeficiency.

To note about this clone: The missing CDR3 end, 3 residues past where the read stops, is filled in from the germline J gene. The J gene is TRBJ2-1, the V gene TRBV19; weak D call: TRBD2 (5 bases). The CDR3 is 16 residues long. Trimming left V 8 bases short and J 0 bases short, with 17 bases between. CDR1 is LNHDA, CDR2 SQIVND, per germline (reference sequence). The covered CDR3 bases are TGTGCCAGTGCCCTAGGGCGGACTTCCTCCTACAATGAG. Translation gives CASALGRTSSYNE. Given in full, the CDR3 is CASALGRTSSYNEQFF.

As for this clone: The CDR3 end is not reached by the read, which stops 3 residues before it; the germline J gene fills it in. The rearrangement links TRBV2 to TRBJ2-7, with a tentative D call TRBD2 (6 bases). The CDR3 runs 14 residues. V was cut by 11 bases and J by 0 bases, with 17 bases left in between. Germline V gene sequence: CDR1 SNHLY, CDR2 FYNNEI. CDR3 in amino acids: CASVRDFSSYEQYF. The CDR3 bases that were read are TGTGCCTCTGTAAGGGACTTCTCCTCCTACGAG. The variable domain in full, with the rest retrieved from reference TRBV2 and TRBJ2-7, is EPEVTQTPSHQVTQMGQEVILRCVPISNHLYFYWYRQILGQKVEFLVSFYNNEISEKSEIFDDQFSVERPDGSNFTLKIRSTKLEDSAMYFCASVRDFSSYEQYFGPGTRLTVT.

This clone has more than one count but fewer than ten. Here the CDR3 reads CAWSVQGWGPQHF. The covered CDR3 bases are TGTGCCTGGAGTGTCCAGGGATGGGGGCCC. The chain has TRBV30 and TRBJ1-5, with D perhaps matching TRBD1 (5 bases). The observed sequence ends 3 residues before the CDR3 terminus, with the missing tail filled in from the germline J gene. Trimming left V 0 bases short and J 9 bases short, with 12 bases between. CDR1 and CDR2 (germline): GTSNPN, SVGIG (reference sequence). The CDR3 spans 13 residues. The entire variable domain, with the rest obtained from reference TRBV30 and TRBJ1-5, is as follows: SQTIHQWPATLVQPVGSPLSLECTVEGTSNPNLYWYRQAAGRGLQLLFYSVGIGQISSEVPQNLSASRPQDRQFILSSKKLLLSDSGFYLCAWSVQGWGPQHFGDGTRLSIL.

This clone is judged medium-sized. Coverage ceases 3 residues before the CDR3 finishes, and the germline J gene fills in the end. The chain recombines TRBV6-2 or TRBV6-3 with TRBJ2-7; D may be TRBD1 (6 bases). The V gene lost 6 bases and the J gene lost 2 bases, with 14 bases spanning the gap. Germline V gene data show CDR1 as MNHEY and CDR2 as SVGEGT. CDR3 length: 14 residues. CDR3 bases read: TGTGCCAGCAGCCGGACAGCAATTACCTACGAG. As protein: CASSRTAITYE. The whole CDR3 sequence is CASSRTAITYEQYF.

This clone was seen many times. The read ends 3 residues before the CDR3 terminus; that terminus is restored from the germline J gene. This sequence joins TRBV19 and TRBJ2-6; tentative D call: TRBD1 (5 bases). Germline values: CDR1 LNHDA, CDR2 SQIVND (reference sequence). This CDR3 has 14 amino acids. V was shortened by 4 bases and J by 4 bases, with 8 bases between the two germline ends. Partial CDR3 DNA: TGTGCCAGTAGTACAGGGATAGGGGCCAACGTC. It specifies CASSTGIGANV. The entire CDR3 is CASSTGIGANVLTF.

This clone appeared a few times. Coverage ceases 3 residues before the CDR3 finishes, and the germline J gene fills in the end. The chain recombines TRBV19 with TRBJ1-4; 10 nucleotides agree with TRBD1. Trimming removed 5 bases from V and 7 bases from J; junction bases left unmatched: 7. CDR1 LNHDA and CDR2 SQIVND come from the germline V gene (reference sequence). The CDR3 is made up of 15 amino acids. CDR3 bases read: TGTGCCAGTAGTGGGTTGGGGACAGGGGTTGAAAAA. Its protein is CASSGLGTGVEK. Given in full, the CDR3 is CASSGLGTGVEKLFF.

This clone was recorded at least ten times. Sequencing ends 3 residues short of the CDR3 end; the germline J gene provides the rest. The chain employs TRBV11-2 and TRBJ2-1, with D possibly being TRBD1 (6 bases). CDR3 length equals 14 residues. Trimming took 5 bases from V and 7 from J, leaving 15 bases between them. Germline V gene data show CDR1 as SGHAT and CDR2 as FQNNGV. This CDR3 reads CASSIMGARNEQFF. The sequenced CDR3 bases are TGTGCCAGCAGCATCATGGGGGCGCGTAATGAG.

This clone was recorded a few times. The CDR3 is cut off 3 residues early in the read; its end comes from the germline J gene. The chain employs TRBV30 and TRBJ2-7; D ambiguous. With 5 bases removed from V and 1 base from J, the gap between germline ends came to 9 bases. Looked up from germline, CDR1 is GTSNPN and CDR2 is SVGIG (reference sequence). This CDR3 is built from 12 residues. CDR3 region: CAWGPGSYEQYF. The part of the CDR3 DNA that was read is TGTGCCTGGGGGCCAGGATCCTACGAG.

This clone turned up a few times. Read sequence stops 3 residues before the CDR3 end, and the germline J gene provides the missing end. This chain links TRBV7-3 with TRBJ2-3, with D tentatively TRBD1 (5 bases). CDR3 length: 17 amino acids. Germline assignment: CDR1 SGHTA and CDR2 FQGTGA. Between the trimmed V and J ends, which lost 5 bases and 2 bases, there was a span of 20 bases. The part of the CDR3 DNA that was read is TGTGCCAGCAGCATGAAATTGCGACTGGACAACACAGATACG. Protein: CASSMKLRLDNTDT. The whole CDR3 is CASSMKLRLDNTDTQYF.

Concerning this clone itself: The missing CDR3 end, 3 residues past where the read stops, is filled in from the germline J gene. This chain connects TRBV13 to TRBJ2-7, with TRBD1 matching 9 bases. V was pared by 5 bases and J by 1 base, with 6 bases of the junction left unmatched. The CDR3 runs 15 residues. The germline V gene encodes CDR1 PRHDT and CDR2 FYEKMQ (reference sequence). The CDR3 reads CASSPPGQGSYEQYF. CDR3 DNA (partial): TGTGCCAGCAGCCCCCCGGGACAGGGTTCCTACGAG. Together with reference TRBV13 and TRBJ2-7, the CDR3 gives the full variable domain: AAGVIQSPRHLIKEKRETATLKCYPIPRHDTVYWYQQGPGQDPQFLISFYEKMQSDKGSIPDRFSAQQFSDYHSELNMSSLELGDSALYFCASSPPGQGSYEQYFGPGTRLTVT.

This clone was counted only a few times. A far larger clone is only one base removed, so a read error is likely. The DNA ends 3 residues before the CDR3 does, and the rest of the CDR3 is filled in from the germline J gene. The V gene is TRBV30, the J gene TRBJ2-7; TRBD1 matches at 8 bases. V shed 1 base and J 1 base; nucleotides not matched to a gene: 9. Germline-derived CDR1 and CDR2 are GTSNPN and SVGIG (reference sequence). The CDR3 spans 16 residues. The CDR3 DNA, read in part, is TGTGCCTGGAGTGGAGGGAGGACAGGGAAATCCTACGAG. It encodes CAWSGGRTGKSYE. The full CDR3 sequence reads CAWSGGRTGKSYEQYF.

This clone was counted at least ten times. Read data end 3 residues before the CDR3 end; the end is taken from the germline J gene. This chain links TRBV7-8 with TRBJ2-3, with D unresolved. Germline V gene sequence: CDR1 SGHVS, CDR2 FQNEAQ. The CDR3 consists of 14 residues. Trimming took off 2 bases at V and 1 base at J, with 7 bases between the two ends. CDR3 bases read: TGTGCCAGCAGCTTAACACGGGGCACAGATACG. Protein sequence: CASSLTRGTDT. The entire CDR3 protein reads CASSLTRGTDTQYF.

This clone was found a few times. With the read ending 3 residues before the CDR3 end, the germline J gene is used to fill in that end. This chain links TRBV18 with TRBJ1-1, with a weak D call TRBD1 (5 bases). The germline CDR1 and CDR2 sequences are KGHSH and LQKENI. Trimming stripped 3 bases from V and 1 base from J, with 12 bases between. The CDR3 spans 15 residues. The CDR3 region is CASSPVGRGNTEAFF. CDR3 DNA, as far as it was read: TGTGCCAGCTCACCCGTAGGTAGGGGGAACACTGAA.

The DNA read from the CDR3 is TGTGCCAGCAGCTTAGTGGTCGGGGGTAACACTGAA. The encoded protein is CASSLVVGGNTE. The entire CDR3 is CASSLVVGGNTEAFF. The chain links TRBV7-2 to TRBJ1-1, with a weak D call TRBD1 (5 bases). The read terminates 3 residues ahead of where the CDR3 ends, so the germline J gene completes it. The germline CDR1 and CDR2 sequences are SGHTA and FQGNSA. The CDR3 length is 15 residues. V lost 1 base, J lost 2 bases, and 11 bases lay in between.

To note about this clone: The read stops 3 residues short of the end of the CDR3; the missing end is completed from the germline J gene. This sequence joins TRBV2 and TRBJ2-7; 7 nucleotides line up with TRBD1. V was pared by 3 bases and J by 5 bases, with 7 bases of the junction left unmatched. The CDR3 has 14 residues. CDR1 is SNHLY and CDR2 is FYNNEI in the germline V gene. CDR3 DNA (partial): TGTGCCAGCAGTGACGGCAGGGGGAGAGACGAG. It yields the protein CASSDGRGRDE. The complete CDR3 sequence is CASSDGRGRDEQYF.

Many counts were recorded for this clone. The sequence runs out 3 residues before the end of the CDR3; the remainder is reconstructed from the germline J gene. The chain couples TRBV30 to TRBJ2-5; tentative D call: TRBD2 (7 bases). Germline CDR1 reads GTSNPN; CDR2 reads SVGIG (reference sequence). The CDR3 sequence is 14 residues long. V was cut by 5 bases and J by 3 bases, with 16 bases left in between. CDR3 DNA (partial): TGTGCCTGGCGAAGGGGGGGAGTCAAAGAGACC. Encoded protein: CAWRRGGVKET. The CDR3 in its entirety is CAWRRGGVKETQYF.

This clone appeared a few times. The missing CDR3 end, 3 residues past where the read stops, is filled in from the germline J gene. The V gene is TRBV19, the J gene TRBJ1-1, with a tentative D call TRBD1 (6 bases). Germline V gene data show CDR1 as LNHDA and CDR2 as SQIVND (reference sequence). V was clipped by 5 bases and J by 2 bases, with 12 bases between them. CDR3 size: 14 residues. CDR3 in amino acids: CASSSGTFNTEAFF. Incomplete CDR3 DNA: TGTGCCAGTAGTTCCGGGACATTTAACACTGAA.

In its sample, this clone was seen many times. The read falls 3 residues short of the CDR3 end, and the missing part is taken from the germline J gene. The rearrangement joins TRBV10-3 to TRBJ1-2; TRBD1 matches at 7 bases. The germline V gene encodes CDR1 ENHRY and CDR2 SYGVKD. V was pared by 6 bases and J by 3 bases, with 4 bases of the junction left unmatched. The CDR3 covers 13 residues. This CDR3 reads CAIRTGLYYGYTF. Partial CDR3 DNA: TGTGCCATCAGGACAGGGTTGTACTATGGC.

This clone was observed at least ten times. The CDR3 end lies 3 residues beyond the end of the read and is filled in from the germline J gene. This chain connects TRBV20-1 to TRBJ2-6, with a tentative D call TRBD1 (5 bases). CDR3 length: 14 residues. V lost 1 base and J lost 4, with 8 bases in between. Germline CDR1 reads DFQATT; CDR2 reads SNEGSKA (reference sequence). The CDR3 reads CSARVGHGANVLTF. The covered CDR3 bases are TGCAGTGCTAGAGTGGGGCACGGGGCCAACGTC.

About this clone: From the germline J gene comes the end of the CDR3, since the read stops 3 residues before it. The gene calls are TRBV19 and TRBJ2-2; TRBD2 might be the D (5 bases). The CDR3 runs 14 residues. Germline loops: CDR1 LNHDA, CDR2 SQIVND (reference sequence). V lost 3 bases and J lost 8, with 13 bases in between. The CDR3 bases that were read are TGTGCCAGTAGTATGTGGTCCCGCGGGGGGGAG. Its protein product is CASSMWSRGGE. The CDR3 in full is CASSMWSRGGELFF.

About this clone itself: The read terminates 3 residues ahead of where the CDR3 ends, so the germline J gene completes it. This sequence joins TRBV19 and TRBJ2-1; no reliable D call. Germline-derived CDR1 and CDR2 are LNHDA and SQIVND (reference sequence). V lost 7 bases, J lost 9 bases, and 10 bases lay in between. CDR3 length equals 11 residues. CDR3 amino acids: CASMQYSEQFF. CDR3 bases read: TGTGCCAGTATGCAATATAGTGAG. Full variable domain (remainder filled in from reference TRBV19 and TRBJ2-1): DGGITQSPKYLFRKEGQNVTLSCEQNLNHDAMYWYRQDPGQGLRLIYYSQIVNDFQKGDIAEGYSVSREKKESFPLTVTSAQKNPTAFYLCASMQYSEQFFGPGTRLTVL.

This clone was picked up many times. From the germline J gene comes the end of the CDR3, since the read stops 3 residues before it. The gene calls are TRBV11-2 and TRBJ1-5, with D unclear. CDR3 length: 12 amino acids. Trimming removed 7 bases from V and 3 bases from J, with 7 bases in between. The germline V gene has CDR1 SGHAT and CDR2 FQNNGV. The CDR3 bases that were read are TGTGCCAGCACAGGCATCAATCAGCCC. Translation: CASTGINQP. The full CDR3 sequence reads CASTGINQPQHF.

CDR3: CASSDNRGYTF. The sequenced part of the CDR3 DNA is TGTGCCAGCTCAGACAACAGGGGC. The chain recombines TRBV18 with TRBJ1-2, with a weak D call TRBD1 (5 bases). Sequencing ends 3 residues short of the CDR3 end; the germline J gene provides the rest. Germline V CDR1 and CDR2: KGHSH, LQKENI. The CDR3 runs to 11 residues. Full variable domain (missing parts from reference TRBV18 and TRBJ1-2): NAGVMQNPRHLVRRRGQEARLRCSPMKGHSHVYWYRQLPEEGLKFMVYLQKENIIDESGMPKERFSAEFPKEGPSILRIQQVVRGDSAAYFCASSDNRGYTFGSGTRLTVV.

This clone came up many times. The read finishes 3 residues shy of the CDR3 end, and the germline J gene is used to complete it. The chain links TRBV20-1 to TRBJ2-1; D is uncertain. The ends were cut back, 5 bases at V and 0 bases at J, with 11 bases in the middle. The CDR3 is 14 residues long. The germline gives CDR1 DFQATT, CDR2 SNEGSKA (reference sequence). The CDR3 loop is CSAQTGSSYNEQFF. The CDR3 bases that were read are TGCAGTGCTCAGACTGGAAGCTCCTACAATGAG.

This clone occurred many times. This CDR3 is CASSVQGSSYEQYF. CDR3 DNA, as far as it was read: TGTGCCAGTAGTGTTCAGGGTTCTTCCTACGAG. The chain links TRBV19 to TRBJ2-7, with a weak D call TRBD1 (5 bases). The read ends 3 residues before the CDR3 terminus; that terminus is restored from the germline J gene. The V end lost 5 bases, the J end lost 1 base, and 12 bases lay between the germline ends. CDR1 and CDR2 from the germline V gene are LNHDA and SQIVND (reference sequence). This CDR3 is 14 amino acids long.

This clone occurred many times. The CDR3 goes on 3 residues after the read ends, and that part is filled in from the germline J gene. V is TRBV5-6 and J is TRBJ2-5; 7 bases map to TRBD1. Looked up from germline, CDR1 is SGHDT and CDR2 is YYEEEE. This CDR3 is 15 amino acids long. V was clipped by 4 bases and J by 7 bases; unmatched bases: 13. The sequenced CDR3 bases are TGTGCCAGCAGCGAATTAACGACAGGGTTGGTGACC. This translates into CASSELTTGLVT. The full CDR3 reads CASSELTTGLVTQYF.

This clone has just a few counts. One end of the junction does not line up with germline, which may come from a read error. The sequence runs out 3 residues before the end of the CDR3; the remainder is reconstructed from the germline J gene. The chain carries TRBV7-9 and TRBJ1-1; no clear D gene. Germline V gene lookup returns CDR1 SEHNR and CDR2 FQNEAQ (reference sequence). CDR3 size: 13 residues. Incomplete CDR3 DNA: TGTTCCAGCAGCCCCCCCGTTAACACTGAA. This encodes CSSSPPVNTE. The CDR3 as a whole reads CSSSPPVNTEAFF.

Concerning this clone: The observed sequence ends 3 residues before the CDR3 terminus, with the missing tail filled in from the germline J gene. The gene calls are TRBV30 and TRBJ1-5; no clear D gene. The CDR3 has 15 residues. Trimming pared 4 bases from V and 2 bases from J, leaving 15 bases between. Germline-derived CDR1 and CDR2 are GTSNPN and SVGIG (reference sequence). The sequenced CDR3 bases are TGTGCCTGGACCCGAACCACAGCTCGCAATCAGCCC. Translation: CAWTRTTARNQP. The entire CDR3 sequence reads CAWTRTTARNQPQHF.

Points on this clone: Relative to the germline gene, one junction end is altered; a read error may explain this. The read ends 3 residues early relative to the CDR3; the germline J gene fills the gap. The chain carries TRBV7-9 and TRBJ1-2; D not certain. This CDR3 contains 15 residues. In germline, CDR1 is SEHNR, CDR2 FQNEAQ (reference sequence). CDR3 amino acids: CASSLAGAINYSYTF. The CDR3 DNA, read in part, is TGTGCCAGCAGCTTAGCAGGAGCCATTAACTATAGC.

Regarding this clone: The observed sequence ends 3 residues before the CDR3 terminus, with the missing tail filled in from the germline J gene. The rearrangement links TRBV10-3 to TRBJ2-7, with 8 bases aligning to TRBD1. This CDR3 has 15 residues. V was clipped by 7 bases and J by 1 base; unmatched bases: 9. The V gene's germline CDR1 is ENHRY and CDR2 SYGVKD. The part of the CDR3 DNA that was read is TGTGCCATCATGGCAGGGGGCGAGTTGTCCTACGAG. Its translation is CAIMAGGELSYE. The CDR3 in full is CAIMAGGELSYEQYF.

This clone showed up many times. The CDR3: CASNPGQGAVDTQYF. The CDR3 bases that were read are TGCGCCAGCAACCCGGGACAGGGGGCTGTGGATACG. This sequence joins TRBV5-1 and TRBJ2-3; TRBD1 matches at 12 bases. The CDR3 extends 3 residues past the end of the read, so its final part is completed from the germline J gene. The junction had 8 bases not matched to a gene; V was cut back by 6 bases and J by 6 bases. The CDR3 has 15 amino acids. Germline CDR1 and CDR2: SGHRS and YFSETQ.

There are many counts of this clone. The read is 3 residues too short to cover the CDR3 end, so that end is filled in from the germline J gene. This chain connects TRBV18 to TRBJ2-5; D gene ambiguous. Germline CDR1 reads KGHSH; CDR2 reads LQKENI. The ends were cut back, 3 bases at V and 4 bases at J, with 6 bases in the middle. This CDR3 is 12 amino acids long. CDR3 DNA (partial): TGTGCCAGCTCACCCGAGCGAGAGACC. Translation gives CASSPERET. The full CDR3 reads CASSPERETQYF.